This T cell receptor beta chain stems from a study of a mutant IDH1 vaccine in newly diagnosed glioma. Findings of the study overall: Apparently, pseudoprogression bore no relation to changes among the top peripheral T cell clonotypes. The study observed vaccine-induced immune responses in approximately 93% of patients.

Time point given: week 11, during vaccination. Vaccinated patients received 300 ug of mutant IDH1 20-mer peptide per dose, with topical imiquimod. The assay was immunoSEQ multiplex PCR, and TCRdb's table has in-frame clones only and misses some. The sample includes 45,000 to 60,000 clones, about 91% seen only once; the top ten take about 2.4%. CDR1 and CDR2 (germline): MDHEN, SYDVKM. This CDR3 is 17 amino acids long. Trimming took off 6 bases at V and 1 base at J, with 19 bases between the two ends. Turning to this clone: Its antigen is as yet unknown.

The receptor was isolated from a man between 45 and 60 years old with glioma. Material: PBMCs, obtained from a glioma patient whose treatment included an IDH1 peptide vaccine. The chain uses TRBV28 and TRBJ1-5; D is undetermined. The CDR3 DNA is TGTGCCAGCAGCCCACCACGACAAGTACAGAGCAATCAGCCCCAGCATTTT. This sequence encodes CASSPPRQVQSNQPQHF. Using reference TRBV28 and TRBJ1-5 for the parts outside the CDR3, the full variable domain is DVKVTQSSRYLVKRTGEKVFLECVQDMDHENMFWYRQDPGLGLRLIYFSYDVKMKEKGDIPEGYSVSREKKERFSLILESASTNQTSMYLCASSPPRQVQSNQPQHFGDGTRLSIL.